The source of this T cell receptor beta chain is a study of shared clonotypes between healthy human individuals. TCRdb's table, derived via immunoSEQ multiplex PCR, lists solely in-frame clones and lacks some. The sample includes roughly 510,000 clones, around 79% of them seen just once. Germline V lookup: CDR1 SGHKS, CDR2 YYEKEE (reference sequence). The CDR3 totals 16 residues. Trimming took off 0 bases at V and 0 bases at J, with 10 bases between the two ends. The sample was PBMCs. The source is a woman aged 35 to 49 in good health. Some clones in this sample may be carry-over from other donors' samples. The chain links TRBV5-5 to TRBJ2-1, with TRBD2 as a possible D gene (6 bases). The CDR3 protein is CASSLDGRGSYNEQFF. Here the CDR3 DNA reads TGTGCCAGCAGCTTGGACGGGAGAGGCTCCTACAATGAGCAGTTCTTC.